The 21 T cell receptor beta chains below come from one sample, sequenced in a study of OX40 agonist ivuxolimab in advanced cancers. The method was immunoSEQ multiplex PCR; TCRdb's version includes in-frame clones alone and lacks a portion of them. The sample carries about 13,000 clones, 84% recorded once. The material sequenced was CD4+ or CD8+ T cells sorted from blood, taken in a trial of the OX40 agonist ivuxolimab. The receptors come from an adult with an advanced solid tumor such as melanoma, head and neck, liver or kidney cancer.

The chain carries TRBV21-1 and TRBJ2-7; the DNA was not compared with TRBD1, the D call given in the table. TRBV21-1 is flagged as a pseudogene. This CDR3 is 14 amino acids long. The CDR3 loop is CASSKTKDTGEQYF. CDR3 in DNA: TGTGCCAGCAGCAAAACAAAAGATACAGGCGAGCAGTACTTC.

The CDR3, as DNA: TGTGCCAGCAGCCAAATAGCGGGCGGCTACGAGCAGTACTTC. Its translation: CASSQIAGGYEQYF. The genes are TRBV7-3 and TRBJ2-5, with TRBD2 matching over 7 bases. The J call is doubtful: the DNA matches TRBJ2-7 better. The CDR3 has 14 residues. Germline V lookup: CDR1 SGHTA, CDR2 FQGTGA.

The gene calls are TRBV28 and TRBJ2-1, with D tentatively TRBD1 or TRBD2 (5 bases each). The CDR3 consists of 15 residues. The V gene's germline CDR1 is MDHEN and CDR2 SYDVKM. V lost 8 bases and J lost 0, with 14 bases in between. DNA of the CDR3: TGTGCCAGCCGGGACGTTCCGAGCTCCTACAATGAGCAGTTCTTC. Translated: CASRDVPSSYNEQFF.

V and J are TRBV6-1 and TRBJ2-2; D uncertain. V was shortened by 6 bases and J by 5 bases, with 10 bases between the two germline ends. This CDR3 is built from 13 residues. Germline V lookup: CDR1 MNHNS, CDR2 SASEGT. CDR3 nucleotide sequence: TGTGCCAGCAGACCGACCCTAACCGGGGAGCTGTTTTTT. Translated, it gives CASRPTLTGELFF.

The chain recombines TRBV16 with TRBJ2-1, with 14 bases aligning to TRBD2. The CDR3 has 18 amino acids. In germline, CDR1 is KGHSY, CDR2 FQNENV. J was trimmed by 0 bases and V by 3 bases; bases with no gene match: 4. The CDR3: CASSQLGTSGSSYNEQFF. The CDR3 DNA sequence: TGTGCCAGCAGCCAGCTCGGGACTAGCGGGAGCTCCTACAATGAGCAGTTCTTC.

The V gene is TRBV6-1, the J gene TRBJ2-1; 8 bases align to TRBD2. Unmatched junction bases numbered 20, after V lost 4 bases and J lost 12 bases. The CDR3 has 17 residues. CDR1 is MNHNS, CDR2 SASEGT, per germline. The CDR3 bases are TGTGCCAGCAGTGCACCTTTACGGGGCGGGAGGTTGGATGGGCAGTTCTTC. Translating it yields CASSAPLRGGRLDGQFF.

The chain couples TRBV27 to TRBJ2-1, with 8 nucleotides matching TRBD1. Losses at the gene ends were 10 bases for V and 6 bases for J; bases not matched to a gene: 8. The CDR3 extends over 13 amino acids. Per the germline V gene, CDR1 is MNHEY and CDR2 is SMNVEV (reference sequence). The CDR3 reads CATDRGMGNEQFF. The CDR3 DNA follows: TGTGCCACCGACAGGGGAATGGGCAATGAGCAGTTCTTC.

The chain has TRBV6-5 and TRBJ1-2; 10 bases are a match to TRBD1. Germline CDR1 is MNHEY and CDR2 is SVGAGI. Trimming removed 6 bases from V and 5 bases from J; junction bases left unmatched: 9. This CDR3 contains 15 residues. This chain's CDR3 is CASRDRGILHYGYTF. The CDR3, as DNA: TGTGCCAGCAGGGACAGGGGGATTTTACATTATGGCTACACCTTC.

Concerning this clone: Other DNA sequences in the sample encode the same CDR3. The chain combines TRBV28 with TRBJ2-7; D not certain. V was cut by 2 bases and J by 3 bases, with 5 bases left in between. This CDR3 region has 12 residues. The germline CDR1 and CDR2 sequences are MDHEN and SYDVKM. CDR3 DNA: TGTGCCAGCAGTTTAATGGGCTACGAGCAGTACTTC. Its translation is CASSLMGYEQYF.

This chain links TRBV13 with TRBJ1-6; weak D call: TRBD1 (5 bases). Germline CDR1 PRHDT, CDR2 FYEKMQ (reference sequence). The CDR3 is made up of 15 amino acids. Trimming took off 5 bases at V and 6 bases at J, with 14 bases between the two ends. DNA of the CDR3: TGTGCCAGCAGCCACGTCCGGGACTTTAATTCACCCCTCCACTTT. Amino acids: CASSHVRDFNSPLHF.

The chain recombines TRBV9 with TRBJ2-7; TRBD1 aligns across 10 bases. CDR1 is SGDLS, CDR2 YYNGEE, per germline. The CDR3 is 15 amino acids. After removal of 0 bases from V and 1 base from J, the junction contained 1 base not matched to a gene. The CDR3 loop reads CASSVGTGGSYEQYF. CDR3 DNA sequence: TGTGCCAGCAGCGTAGGGACAGGGGGTTCCTACGAGCAGTACTTC.

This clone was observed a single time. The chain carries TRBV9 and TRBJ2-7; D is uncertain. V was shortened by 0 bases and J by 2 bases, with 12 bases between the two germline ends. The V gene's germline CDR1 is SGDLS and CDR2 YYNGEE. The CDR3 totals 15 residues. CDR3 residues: CASSVAPDEAYEQYF. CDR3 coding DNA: TGTGCCAGCAGCGTAGCTCCGGACGAAGCCTACGAGCAGTACTTC.

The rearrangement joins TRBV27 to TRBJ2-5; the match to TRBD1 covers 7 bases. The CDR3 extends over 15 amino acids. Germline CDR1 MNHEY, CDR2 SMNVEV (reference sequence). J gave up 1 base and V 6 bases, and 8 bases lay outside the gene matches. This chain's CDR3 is CASSPKGGSQETQYF. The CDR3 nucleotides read TGTGCCAGCAGCCCAAAAGGGGGCTCCCAAGAGACCCAGTACTTC.

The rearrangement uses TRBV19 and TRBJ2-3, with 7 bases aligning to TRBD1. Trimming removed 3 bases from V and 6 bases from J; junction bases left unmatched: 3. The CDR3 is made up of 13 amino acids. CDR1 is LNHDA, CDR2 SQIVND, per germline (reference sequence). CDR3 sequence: CASSMGRGDTQYF. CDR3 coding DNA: TGTGCCAGTAGTATGGGCAGGGGGGATACGCAGTATTTT.

The CDR3 coding sequence is TGTGCCAGCAGCCCGGGACTACCTCGAGAGACCCAGTACTTC. Protein product: CASSPGLPRETQYF. The chain uses TRBV27 and TRBJ2-5; TRBD2 aligns across 7 bases. J gave up 4 bases and V 6 bases, and 8 bases lay outside the gene matches. CDR1 is MNHEY, CDR2 SMNVEV, per germline (reference sequence). This CDR3 is built from 14 residues.

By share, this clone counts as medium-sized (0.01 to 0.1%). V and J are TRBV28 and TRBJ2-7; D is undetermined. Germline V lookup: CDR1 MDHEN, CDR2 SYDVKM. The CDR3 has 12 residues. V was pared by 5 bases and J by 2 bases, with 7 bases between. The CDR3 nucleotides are TGTGCCAGCAGTCCGCGCGCCTACGAGCAGTACTTC. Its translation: CASSPRAYEQYF.

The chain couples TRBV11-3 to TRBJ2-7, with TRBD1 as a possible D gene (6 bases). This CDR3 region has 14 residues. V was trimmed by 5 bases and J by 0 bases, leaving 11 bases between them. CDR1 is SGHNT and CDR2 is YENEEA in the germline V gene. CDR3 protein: CASSPRDTSYEQYF. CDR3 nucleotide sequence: TGTGCCAGCAGCCCGAGGGACACCTCCTACGAGCAGTACTTC.

The CDR3 loop reads CAISESATADTEAFF. Here the CDR3 DNA reads TGTGCCATCAGTGAGTCGGCTACCGCAGACACTGAAGCTTTCTTT. The chain has TRBV10-3 and TRBJ1-1; D uncertain. The CDR3 consists of 15 residues. The germline CDR1 and CDR2 sequences are ENHRY and SYGVKD. Between the trimmed V and J ends, which lost 0 bases and 3 bases, there was a span of 11 bases.

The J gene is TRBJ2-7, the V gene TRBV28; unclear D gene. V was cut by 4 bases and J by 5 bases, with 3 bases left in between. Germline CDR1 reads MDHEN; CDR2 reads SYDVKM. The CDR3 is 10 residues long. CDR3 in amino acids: CASSSNEQYF. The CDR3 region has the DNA TGTGCCAGCAGTTCCAACGAGCAGTACTTC.

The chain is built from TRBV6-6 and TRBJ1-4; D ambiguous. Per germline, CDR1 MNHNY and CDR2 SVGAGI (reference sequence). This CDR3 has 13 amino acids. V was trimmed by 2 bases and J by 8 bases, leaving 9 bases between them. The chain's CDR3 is CASSYRDAEKLFF. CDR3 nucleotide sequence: TGTGCCAGCAGTTACAGGGATGCGGAAAAACTGTTTTTT.

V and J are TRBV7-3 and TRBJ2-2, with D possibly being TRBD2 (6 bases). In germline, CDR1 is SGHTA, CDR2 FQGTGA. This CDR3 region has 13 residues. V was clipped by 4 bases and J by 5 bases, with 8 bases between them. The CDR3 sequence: CASSYGSTGELFF. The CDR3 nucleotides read TGTGCCAGCAGCTACGGGAGTACCGGGGAGCTGTTTTTT.